The rows below give T cell receptor beta chains drawn from one sample of a study of cytomegalovirus exposure and HLA in healthy donors. The repertoire was sequenced with immunoSEQ multiplex PCR; TCRdb's copy has only in-frame clones and lacks some. The table shows around 210,000 clones, with roughly 81% occurring only once. What was sequenced was PBMCs. The receptors come from a girl under 10 years old in good health and CMV-seronegative. Each CDR3 is given with its conserved first and last residue. The D gene is left open where the match is weak. A row's size may be missing; if present it is once, few, many or a size class.

clone size	V gene	J gene	D gene	CDR3 protein	CDR3 DNA
NA	TRBV5-5	TRBJ2-7	NA	CASKEMGAYEQYF	TGTGCCAGCAAGGAAATGGGAGCCTACGAGCAGTACTTC
NA	TRBV2	TRBJ2-2	NA	CASRPGTGTGELFF	TGTGCCAGCAGGCCCGGGACTGGCACCGGGGAGCTGTTTTTT
NA	TRBV7-8	TRBJ2-3	NA	CASSTLQGTDTQYF	TGTGCCAGCAGTACCCTCCAGGGCACAGATACGCAGTATTTT
NA	TRBV7-2	TRBJ1-1	NA	CASSLRSRGSTEAFF	TGTGCCAGCAGCTTAAGGTCTCGGGGGAGCACTGAAGCTTTCTTT
once	TRBV4-1	TRBJ2-3	TRBD2	CASSQGPGTSVFTDTQYF	TGCGCCAGCAGCCAAGGCCCCGGGACTAGCGTATTCACAGATACGCAGTATTTT
NA	TRBV10-1	TRBJ1-3	TRBD1	CASSEATGTGNTIYF	TGCGCCAGCAGTGAGGCGACAGGGACGGGGAACACCATATATTTT
NA	TRBV21-1	TRBJ1-2	NA	CASSNPGGAPYGYTF	TGTGCCAGCAGCAACCCCGGTGGGGCCCCGTATGGCTACACCTTC
NA	TRBV7-9	TRBJ2-2	TRBD2	CASSSGLAGRTGELFF	TGTGCCAGCAGCTCAGGACTAGCGGGACGCACCGGGGAGCTGTTTTTT
NA	TRBV4-1	TRBJ2-1	TRBD2	CASSQVPSGSYNEQFF	TGCGCCAGCAGCCAAGTTCCTAGCGGCTCCTACAATGAGCAGTTCTTC
NA	TRBV30	TRBJ1-4	TRBD1	CAWSPGTGEKLFF	TGTGCCTGGAGTCCCGGGACAGGCGAAAAACTGTTTTTT
NA	TRBV6-4	TRBJ1-6	TRBD1	CASSPSTGGRNSPLHF	TGTGCCAGCAGTCCTTCAACAGGGGGAAGAAATTCACCCCTCCACTTT
NA	TRBV19	TRBJ1-4	NA	CASSSGKTNEKLFF	TGTGCCAGTAGTAGCGGAAAAACTAATGAAAAACTGTTTTTT
once	TRBV27	TRBJ1-6	NA	CASRAAGSLFSYNSPLHF	TGTGCCAGCAGAGCGGCGGGCAGCCTCTTCTCCTATAATTCACCCCTCCACTTT
NA	TRBV7-9	TRBJ1-5	NA	CASSLGQYSNQPQHF	TGTGCCAGCAGCTTAGGACAGTATAGCAATCAGCCCCAGCATTTT
NA	TRBV7-2	TRBJ2-1	TRBD2	CASSSTGTSYNEQFF	TGTGCCAGCAGCTCTACCGGGACTAGCTACAATGAGCAGTTCTTC
once	TRBV30	TRBJ2-6	NA	CAWSVQGRFSGANVLTF	TGTGCCTGGAGTGTGCAGGGAAGGTTTTCTGGGGCCAACGTCCTGACTTTC
NA	TRBV19	TRBJ2-3	TRBD1	CASRDRLIVADTQYF	TGTGCCAGTAGGGACAGGCTCATAGTAGCGGATACGCAGTATTTT
NA	TRBV6-5	TRBJ1-2	NA	CASRDKGYGYTF	TGTGCCAGCAGAGACAAGGGGTATGGCTACACCTTC
few	TRBV5-1	TRBJ2-5	TRBD2	CASSGVGGKREWGQETQYF	TGCGCCAGCAGTGGTGTGGGAGGAAAGCGGGAGTGGGGCCAAGAGACCCAGTACTTC
few	TRBV6-6	TRBJ2-3	NA	CASSYRGLSTDTQYF	TGTGCCAGCAGTTACAGGGGACTTAGCACAGATACGCAGTATTTT
few	TRBV5-4	TRBJ1-2	TRBD1	CASSWGTGRWDGYTF	TGTGCCAGCAGCTGGGGGACAGGGAGGTGGGATGGCTACACCTTC
once	TRBV5-1	TRBJ2-7	NA	CANRQDYYEQYF	TGCGCCAACAGACAGGATTACTACGAGCAGTACTTC
NA	TRBV7-6	TRBJ2-7	TRBD1	CASSFRTGGGEQYF	TGTGCCAGCAGCTTTAGGACAGGGGGCGGCGAGCAGTACTTC
NA	TRBV5-1	TRBJ2-3	TRBD2	CASRGGLAGGDTQYF	TGCGCCAGCAGGGGAGGACTAGCGGGGGGAGATACGCAGTATTTT
once	TRBV5-1	TRBJ2-5	NA	CASSSLGQNQETQYF	TGCGCCAGCAGCTCCCTCGGACAGAACCAAGAGACCCAGTACTTC
few	TRBV6-5	TRBJ2-7	NA	CASSLHKFAYEQYF	TGTGCCAGCAGTTTGCACAAGTTCGCCTACGAGCAGTACTTC
NA	TRBV6-6	TRBJ2-7	NA	CASSYIPVRFHEQYF	TGTGCCAGCAGTTATATCCCCGTGAGGTTCCACGAGCAGTACTTC
NA	TRBV18	TRBJ1-5	TRBD1	CASSPGTEPQHF	TGTGCCAGCTCACCAGGGACAGAGCCCCAGCATTTT
NA	TRBV28	TRBJ1-1	NA	CASTSSPSFEAFF	TGTGCCAGCACTAGCTCCCCGAGCTTTGAAGCTTTCTTT
NA	TRBV7-2	TRBJ2-1	TRBD2	CASSLRRGMDNEQFF	TGTGCCAGCAGCTTACGGCGGGGGATGGACAATGAGCAGTTCTTC